These 5 T cell receptor beta chains came from one sample sequenced in a study of T cells after yellow fever vaccination. TCRdb analysed the 5' RACE reads with MiXCR anew, one entry per CDR3 protein. In the table there are approximately 600,000 distinct CDR3 sequences, about 12% of which are singletons. This material consisted of PBMCs, taken on the day of the yellow fever booster vaccination. The receptors were sampled from a man aged 25-45 years who received the YFV17D yellow fever vaccine.

In this sample, this clonotype turned up many times. The V gene is TRBV20-1, the J gene TRBJ1-2; the match to TRBD1 covers 9 bases. Per germline, CDR1 DFQATT and CDR2 SNEGSKA (reference sequence). CDR3 length equals 16 residues. Germline trimming cut 2 bases from V and 7 bases from J; bases unmatched to any gene: 14. CDR3 DNA: TGCAGTGCTAGATCCAAAGGAGGACAGGGGCTTACTGGCTACACCTTC. Residues: CSARSKGGQGLTGYTF.

V is TRBV7-9 and J is TRBJ2-7, with 8 nucleotides matching TRBD2. The CDR3 consists of 15 residues. The germline CDR1 and CDR2 sequences are SEHNR and FQNEAQ (reference sequence). With V trimmed by 5 bases and J by 3 bases, 9 bases remained unmatched. Here the CDR3 DNA reads TGTGCCAGCAGCGCCATTACTAGCGGACTCTACGAGCAGTACTTC. Translated, it gives CASSAITSGLYEQYF.

This clonotype showed up just a few times. The V and J genes are TRBV20-1 and TRBJ1-1; TRBD1 might be the D (6 bases). Germline loops: CDR1 DFQATT, CDR2 SNEGSKA (reference sequence). With 2 bases removed from V and 1 base from J, the gap between germline ends came to 11 bases. The CDR3 is 14 amino acids. CDR3 coding DNA: TGCAGTGCTAGACGGACAGATAGGAACACTGAAGCTTTCTTT. Encoded protein: CSARRTDRNTEAFF.

This clonotype was detected a few times. The chain recombines TRBV7-9 with TRBJ2-6; TRBD1 matches at 11 bases. J was trimmed by 1 base and V by 6 bases; bases with no gene match: 5. CDR1 is SEHNR and CDR2 is FQNEAQ in the germline V gene (reference sequence). The CDR3 length is 17 residues. The CDR3 protein is CASSRGTGGSGANVLTF. Written as DNA, the CDR3 is TGTGCCAGCAGTCGGGGGACAGGGGGTTCTGGGGCCAACGTCCTGACTTTC.

The genes are TRBV14 and TRBJ2-2; 7 bases map to TRBD2. Looked up from germline, CDR1 is SGHDN and CDR2 is FVKESK. This CDR3 region has 17 residues. V gave up 4 bases and J gave up 1 base; unmatched junction bases: 9. The DNA for the CDR3 is TGTGCCAGCAGCCTCCTGCGGGCTAGCGGGAACACCGGGGAGCTGTTTTTT. It is translated as CASSLLRASGNTGELFF.